This is a list of T cell receptor beta chains from one sample in a study of blood T cell repertoires in COVID-19. The method was immunoSEQ multiplex PCR; TCRdb's version includes in-frame clones alone and lacks a portion of them. The data contain around 230,000 clones, around 88% of them singletons. The source material was peripheral blood. The receptors shown here come from a woman in her 50s with acute or convalescent COVID-19. The CDR3 runs from the conserved cysteine through the conserved F or W. Fields, in order: clone size, D gene, J gene, V gene, CDR3 length, CDR3 protein, CDR3 DNA. A D gene is named only where the DNA matches it firmly. Rows give clone size only sometimes, using once, few, many, or a class for an expanded clone.

. TRBD1 TRBJ1-6 TRBV5-1 16 CASSSSYRGDNSPLHF TGCGCCAGCAGCTCCTCATACAGGGGAGATAATTCACCCCTCCACTTT
. . TRBJ1-1 TRBV11-2 14 CASSFDRTYTEAFF TGTGCCAGCAGCTTCGACAGAACCTACACTGAAGCTTTCTTT
. TRBD1 TRBJ2-7 TRBV27 14 CASSLPGQGYEQYF TGTGCCAGCAGTCTGCCGGGACAGGGCTACGAGCAGTACTTC
. TRBD1 TRBJ1-2 TRBV5-5 15 CASSTRDRGSSGYTF TGTGCCAGCAGCACCCGGGACAGGGGCTCCTCTGGCTACACCTTC
. . TRBJ2-3 TRBV6-5 14 CASSYLDRPDTQYF TGTGCCAGCAGTTACCTTGACAGGCCCGATACGCAGTATTTT
. TRBD1 TRBJ2-2 TRBV30 15 CAWSVGGSNTGELFF TGTGCCTGGAGTGTAGGGGGCTCGAACACCGGGGAGCTGTTTTTT
few TRBD1 TRBJ1-2 TRBV28 13 CASGRGGGYGYTF TGTGCCAGCGGTAGAGGGGGCGGCTATGGCTACACCTTC
few . TRBJ2-7 TRBV5-6 15 CASSWRFSPALEQYF TGTGCCAGCAGCTGGAGGTTCAGCCCGGCTCTGGAGCAGTACTTC
. . TRBJ1-1 TRBV7-3 16 CASSQNAATGTTEAFF TGTGCCAGCAGCCAAAACGCAGCGACCGGTACCACTGAAGCTTTCTTT
. TRBD1 TRBJ2-1 TRBV11-3 16 CASSARTGGSYNEQFF TGTGCCAGCAGCGCGCGGACAGGGGGCTCCTACAATGAGCAGTTCTTC
. TRBD2 TRBJ2-3 TRBV5-1 19 CASSLGGSGRAGSLDTQYF TGCGCCAGCAGCTTGGGGGGTAGCGGGAGGGCCGGATCCTTGGATACGCAGTATTTT
. . TRBJ1-6 TRBV6-5 15 CASSLGTGWSPPLHF TGTGCCAGCAGTTTGGGAACAGGGTGGTCACCACCCCTCCACTTT
. TRBD2 TRBJ2-3 TRBV18 15 CASSPAAGVEDTQYF TGTGCCAGCTCACCAGCAGCGGGAGTGGAAGATACGCAGTATTTT